The next 15 T cell receptor beta chains were all read from a single sample in a study of response to subunit inactivated influenza vaccine. Via MiXCR, TCRdb re-called the RT-PCR reads, giving one row per CDR3 protein. The table records under 550,000 distinct CDR3 sequences, around 7.9% of them present only once. Here the sequenced sample was PBMCs from blood, taken less than 30 months after vaccination. The receptors come from a man aged 45 to 70 who received an inactivated influenza vaccine.

This clonotype has only a few counts. The V call is TRBV6-1, the J call TRBJ1-2; 7 positions agree with TRBD1. Trimming took 4 bases from V and 7 from J; bases not matched to a gene: 9. This CDR3 has 14 residues. Germline CDR1 MNHNS, CDR2 SASEGT. The CDR3 nucleotides are TGTGCCAGCAGTGGTGGACAGGCTGGAGGTGGCTACACCTTC. This codes for CASSGGQAGGGYTF.

In its sample, this clonotype was seen a few times. The rearrangement joins TRBV28 to TRBJ1-1; D ambiguous. The germline V gene has CDR1 MDHEN and CDR2 SYDVKM. CDR3 length: 14 amino acids. V lost 7 bases and J 2 bases, leaving 14 bases between the germline ends. In DNA form, the CDR3 reads TGTGCCAGCACCCCCCCCGGCGGAAACACTGAAGCTTTCTTT. It specifies CASTPPGGNTEAFF. The complete variable domain, with remaining parts taken from reference TRBV28 and TRBJ1-1, reads DVKVTQSSRYLVKRTGEKVFLECVQDMDHENMFWYRQDPGLGLRLIYFSYDVKMKEKGDIPEGYSVSREKKERFSLILESASTNQTSMYLCASTPPGGNTEAFFGQGTRLTVV.

This clonotype appeared a few times. The rearrangement links TRBV10-3 to TRBJ2-4; a possible D gene is TRBD2 (6 bases). The length of the CDR3 is 13 residues. Trimming took off 5 bases at V and 8 bases at J, with 13 bases between the two ends. Germline CDR1 is ENHRY and CDR2 is SYGVKD. CDR3 nucleotide sequence: TGTGCCATCAGTCCAGCGGAGCGGGACATTCAGTACTTC. Protein: CAISPAERDIQYF.

The chain joins TRBV20-1 to TRBJ1-5; a weak D match, TRBD1 (5 bases). V lost 0 bases and J 3 bases, leaving 12 bases between the germline ends. Germline loops: CDR1 DFQATT, CDR2 SNEGSKA (reference sequence). The CDR3 is 15 residues long. The CDR3 loop reads CSARDYGTANQPQHF. CDR3 bases: TGCAGTGCTAGAGACTACGGGACCGCCAATCAGCCCCAGCATTTT.

The gene calls are TRBV7-8 and TRBJ2-1; D gene ambiguous. Trimming cost V 3 bases and J 0 bases, with 15 bases left between them. Germline V gene sequence: CDR1 SGHVS, CDR2 FQNEAQ. The CDR3 is 17 amino acids. CDR3 nucleotides: TGTGCCAGCAGCTTTCCCCGGACCATTAACTCCTACAATGAGCAGTTCTTC. This gives the protein CASSFPRTINSYNEQFF.

This clonotype was seen at least ten times. The chain couples TRBV29-1 to TRBJ2-1; perhaps TRBD2 as D (5 bases). Germline CDR1 SQVTM, CDR2 ANQGSEA. Trimming left V 3 bases short and J 6 bases short, with 15 bases between. This CDR3 has 14 amino acids. The CDR3 nucleotides read TGCAGCGTTGATGGCGGAACGACTACCAATGAGCAGTTCTTC. It specifies CSVDGGTTTNEQFF.

This clonotype was seen ten or more times. The chain uses TRBV14 and TRBJ1-3; D gene unclear. Germline V lookup: CDR1 SGHDN, CDR2 FVKESK. V was pared by 4 bases and J by 0 bases, with 16 bases between. The CDR3 is 17 amino acids. The CDR3 is CASSPRKGPTSGNTIYF. CDR3 DNA: TGTGCCAGCAGCCCCCGTAAGGGTCCTACCTCTGGAAACACCATATATTTT.

This clonotype came up a few times. The rearrangement links TRBV18 to TRBJ1-6; 7 positions agree with TRBD1. The CDR3 is 16 amino acids. CDR1 and CDR2 (germline): KGHSH, LQKENI. Trimming took 4 bases from V and 0 from J; bases not matched to a gene: 3. CDR3 region: CASSRDSTSYNSPLHF. For the CDR3, the DNA is TGTGCCAGCTCACGGGACAGTACCTCCTATAATTCACCCCTCCACTTT.

This chain uses TRBV3-1 with TRBJ2-1, with TRBD2 as a possible D gene (6 bases). The germline V gene has CDR1 LGHDT and CDR2 YNNKEL (reference sequence). V was clipped by 2 bases and J by 6 bases, with 14 bases between them. This CDR3 has 15 residues. CDR3 DNA: TGTGCCAGCAGCCAATTCCCCTTGGGGGGCAATGAGCAGTTCTTC. This encodes CASSQFPLGGNEQFF.

V gene TRBV5-1 combines with J gene TRBJ2-1; D remains ambiguous. The CDR3 totals 14 residues. The germline V gene encodes CDR1 SGHRS and CDR2 YFSETQ. Trimming pared 2 bases from V and 6 bases from J, leaving 12 bases between. The CDR3 sequence: CASSLALGINEQFF. CDR3 coding DNA: TGCGCCAGCAGCTTAGCGTTAGGAATCAATGAGCAGTTCTTC.

This clonotype was counted between two and nine times. The rearrangement links TRBV7-9 to TRBJ2-3; TRBD2 is a possible D gene (6 bases). V lost 1 base and J lost 10, with 18 bases in between. The V gene's germline CDR1 is SEHNR and CDR2 FQNEAQ (reference sequence). The CDR3 contains 15 residues. Here the CDR3 reads CASSLERDSPPAQYF. In nucleotides, the CDR3 is TGTGCCAGCAGCTTAGAAAGGGACTCCCCTCCTGCGCAGTATTTT. The variable domain in full, completed from reference TRBV7-9 and TRBJ2-3, reads DTGVSQNPRHKITKRGQNVTFRCDPISEHNRLYWYRQTLGQGPEFLTYFQNEAQLEKSRLLSDRFSAERPKGSFSTLEIQRTEQGDSAMYLCASSLERDSPPAQYFGPGTRLTVL.

The chain employs TRBV9 and TRBJ2-1; the D gene is possibly TRBD2 (6 bases). Germline lookup yields CDR1 SGDLS and CDR2 YYNGEE. The V and J ends lost 0 bases and 2 bases respectively, with 15 bases between them. The CDR3 sequence is 17 residues long. The CDR3 sequence: CASSVGGTYLTYNEQFF. CDR3 sequence (DNA): TGTGCCAGCAGCGTAGGTGGGACTTACCTAACCTACAATGAGCAGTTCTTC.

The chain carries TRBV20-1 and TRBJ2-5, with D possibly being TRBD2 (6 bases). The CDR3 length is 16 residues. Germline-derived CDR1 and CDR2 are DFQATT and SNEGSKA (reference sequence). Trimming removed 6 bases from V and 5 bases from J, with 25 bases in between. CDR3 DNA: TGCAGTGCCCTAGGTTCCGGCGGGGTTAAGGGGGAGACCCAGTACTTC. The encoded protein is CSALGSGGVKGETQYF.

The chain links TRBV29-1 to TRBJ2-1; D is undetermined. The V end was cut by 4 bases, the J end by 1 base, with 8 bases between. Germline assignment: CDR1 SQVTM and CDR2 ANQGSEA. The CDR3 extends over 13 amino acids. This chain's CDR3 is CSVATESYNEQFF. The CDR3 DNA sequence: TGCAGCGTTGCCACAGAATCCTACAATGAGCAGTTCTTC.

CDR3 protein: CASSQIGGQVYEQYF. CDR3 nucleotides: TGTGCCAGCAGCCAAATAGGCGGGCAGGTCTACGAGCAGTACTTC. V gene TRBV4-2 combines with J gene TRBJ2-7; tentatively, D is TRBD2 (5 bases). CDR1 and CDR2 from the germline V gene are LGHNA and YNFKEQ. Trimming removed 2 bases at V and 3 bases at J, with 14 bases between. CDR3 length equals 15 residues.